Shown below are 29 T cell receptor beta chains from a single sample sequenced in a study of molecular identifiers for immune sequencing clone quantification. TCRdb redid the calling of the PCR reads with MiXCR, one entry per CDR3 protein. This table has approximately 40,000 distinct CDR3 sequences, about a quarter appearing once. Sequenced: naive CD8+ T cells from blood, with Jurkat cell RNA spiked in. As for subset: FACS-sorted CD8+CD4-CCR7+CD45RA+ naive T cells. Source of these receptors: a human donor in good health. Some libraries in this study had Jurkat cell RNA spiked in.

In this sample, this clonotype turned up many times. The chain links TRBV30 to TRBJ1-1; the D is unclear. The CDR3 covers 16 residues. V gave up 0 bases and J gave up 2 bases, with 16 bases separating them. CDR1 is GTSNPN and CDR2 is SVGIG in the germline V gene (reference sequence). The CDR3, as DNA: TGTGCCTGGAGTGTATTCTCCGGGGTGGTAAACACTGAAGCTTTCTTT. This sequence encodes CAWSVFSGVVNTEAFF.

A remark on this clonotype: A much larger clone lies a single base off, so this may be a read error. The chain is built from TRBV5-3 and TRBJ2-3, with 7 positions matching TRBD2. TRBV5-3 is classed as an ORF, of uncertain function. The CDR3 contains 14 residues. J gave up 3 bases and V 10 bases, and 11 bases lay outside the gene matches. The CDR3 region is CAGSDGGSTDTQYF. The CDR3 DNA sequence: TGTGCCGGCAGCGACGGCGGGAGTACAGATACGCAGTATTTT.

This clonotype has ten or more counts. The chain couples TRBV20-1 to TRBJ1-1; the D gene is possibly TRBD1 (6 bases). Trimming left V 0 bases short and J 3 bases short, with 11 bases between. The CDR3 is made up of 14 amino acids. Germline CDR1 reads DFQATT; CDR2 reads SNEGSKA (reference sequence). The CDR3 DNA reads as TGCAGTGCTAGAGAGACGGGGGGCTACACTGAAGCTTTCTTT. This sequence encodes CSARETGGYTEAFF.

Ten or more counts support this clonotype. V and J are TRBV4-1 and TRBJ2-3, with D perhaps TRBD1 or TRBD2 (5 bases each). The CDR3 runs to 15 residues. V lost 0 bases, J lost 2 bases, and 9 bases lay in between. Germline-derived CDR1 and CDR2 are MGHRA and YSYEKL. The CDR3 DNA reads TGCGCCAGCAGCCAAGAGGGACGGCACACAGATACGCAGTATTTT. Its translation: CASSQEGRHTDTQYF.

This clonotype has at least ten counts. J is TRBJ2-5 and V is TRBV9; D possibly uses TRBD1 or TRBD2 (5 bases each). The CDR3 runs 14 residues. Germline V lookup: CDR1 SGDLS, CDR2 YYNGEE. The ends were cut back, 3 bases at V and 1 base at J, with 10 bases in the middle. The CDR3 loop reads CASSEGRIQETQYF. CDR3 sequence (DNA): TGTGCCAGCAGCGAGGGACGGATCCAAGAGACCCAGTACTTC.

The chain links TRBV29-1 to TRBJ2-7, with TRBD2 as a possible D gene (5 bases). The CDR3 runs 15 residues. In germline, CDR1 is SQVTM, CDR2 ANQGSEA. Trimming cost V 6 bases and J 12 bases, with 30 bases left between them. DNA for the CDR3: TGCAGCGTCCTCGCCCCGGGGAAGAGCTCCTACGCGCCGTACTTC. Protein: CSVLAPGKSSYAPYF.

This clonotype was seen many times. The V call is TRBV9, the J call TRBJ2-3; 12 nucleotides agree with TRBD2. The CDR3 totals 16 residues. Germline CDR1 reads SGDLS; CDR2 reads YYNGEE. The ends lost 3 bases at V and 5 bases at J; junction bases unmatched: 7. The CDR3 nucleotides are TGTGCCAGCAGCGCTGAACTAGCGGGGGGACAAGATACGCAGTATTTT. Protein product: CASSAELAGGQDTQYF.

Points on this clonotype: A single base separates this from a much larger clone, so it may be a read error. The rearrangement joins TRBV27 to TRBJ2-5; D uncertain. The CDR3 loop spans 14 amino acids. V lost 8 bases and J 4 bases, leaving 17 bases between the germline ends. From germline, CDR1 is MNHEY and CDR2 SMNVEV (reference sequence). The CDR3 region has the DNA TGTGCCAGCCGCCCGGGCGGCCAGTTAGAGACCCAGTACTTC. It translates to CASRPGGQLETQYF.

In its sample, this clonotype was seen a few times. This chain joins TRBV20-1 and TRBJ2-3, with a tentative D call TRBD2 (5 bases). The CDR3 totals 11 residues. Germline CDR1 reads DFQATT; CDR2 reads SNEGSKA (reference sequence). The V end was cut by 5 bases, the J end by 3 bases, with 6 bases between. The DNA for the CDR3 is TGCAGTGCTGGGGAGACAGATACGCAGTATTTT. Its translation: CSAGETDTQYF.

This clonotype came up many times. The chain combines TRBV11-2 with TRBJ2-3, with D uncertain. The CDR3 sequence is 17 residues long. Germline V lookup: CDR1 SGHAT, CDR2 FQNNGV. V was shortened by 1 base and J by 0 bases, with 14 bases between the two germline ends. CDR3 nucleotide sequence: TGTGCCAGCAGCTTAGTGAGTTTTGGCCCGAGCACAGATACGCAGTATTTT. This encodes CASSLVSFGPSTDTQYF.

This clonotype was found many times. The chain has TRBV27 and TRBJ2-7, with TRBD1 identical over 7 bases. The CDR3 is 14 amino acids. V was clipped by 5 bases and J by 3 bases; unmatched bases: 7. Germline CDR1 and CDR2: MNHEY and SMNVEV (reference sequence). The CDR3 sequence: CASSPGQALYEQYF. For the CDR3, the DNA is TGTGCCAGCAGTCCCGGACAGGCCCTCTACGAGCAGTACTTC.

As for this clonotype: Possible read error: a much larger clone is one base away. The chain carries TRBV6-5 and TRBJ2-1; 8 bases agree with TRBD2. In germline, CDR1 is MNHEY, CDR2 SVGAGI. The junction had 10 bases not matched to a gene; V was cut back by 0 bases and J by 9 bases. The CDR3 is 16 amino acids. In DNA form, the CDR3 reads TGTGCCAGCAGTTACTCGTCCTGGCGGGGGGTCAGTGAGCAGTTCTTC. Encoded protein: CASSYSSWRGVSEQFF.

The sample holds many counts of this clonotype. The chain recombines TRBV7-2 with TRBJ2-5; D is unclear. CDR1 is SGHTA and CDR2 is FQGNSA in the germline V gene. This CDR3 contains 13 residues. Between the trimmed V and J ends, which lost 3 bases and 3 bases, there was a span of 8 bases. For the CDR3, the DNA is TGTGCCAGCAGCTTGTGGTCAGAAGAGACCCAGTACTTC. Translated, it gives CASSLWSEETQYF. The whole variable domain, filled in from reference TRBV7-2 and TRBJ2-5, reads GAGVSQSPSNKVTEKGKDVELRCDPISGHTALYWYRQSLGQGLEFLIYFQGNSAPDKSGLPSDRFSAERTGGSVSTLTIQRTQQEDSAVYLCASSLWSEETQYFGPGTRLLVL.

This clonotype was counted many times. V and J are TRBV7-9 and TRBJ2-6; D possibly uses TRBD1 or TRBD2 (5 bases each). Trimming shortened V by 4 bases and J by 9 bases, and 13 bases separated the two germline ends. There are 14 residues in the CDR3. Germline loops: CDR1 SEHNR, CDR2 FQNEAQ (reference sequence). CDR3 sequence (DNA): TGTGCCAGCAGCTCAATCCGGGACGGCAACGTCCTGACTTTC. Protein: CASSSIRDGNVLTF. Full variable domain (rest looked up from reference TRBV7-9 and TRBJ2-6): DTGVSQNPRHKITKRGQNVTFRCDPISEHNRLYWYRQTLGQGPEFLTYFQNEAQLEKSRLLSDRFSAERPKGSFSTLEIQRTEQGDSAMYLCASSSIRDGNVLTFGAGSRLTVL.

With respect to this clonotype: This may come from a read error, since a much larger clone is one base off. The chain joins TRBV6-5 to TRBJ2-7, with D maybe TRBD1 (5 bases). CDR1 and CDR2 from the germline V gene are MNHEY and SVGAGI. CDR3 size: 16 residues. Trimming pared 2 bases from V and 2 bases from J, leaving 16 bases between. CDR3 nucleotides: TGTGCCAGCAGTTACGGACCGACCAGGGTACCCTACGAGCAGTACTTC. Translation gives CASSYGPTRVPYEQYF.

This clonotype was found many times. CDR3 in amino acids: CASSLFPSGGYEQYF. In nucleotides, the CDR3 is TGTGCCAGCAGCTTATTCCCTAGCGGGGGGTACGAGCAGTACTTC. This chain uses TRBV7-9 with TRBJ2-7; TRBD2 matches 11 bases. Trimming removed 2 bases from V and 4 bases from J; junction bases left unmatched: 4. The CDR3 runs 15 residues. The germline CDR1 and CDR2 sequences are SEHNR and FQNEAQ (reference sequence).

Ten or more counts support this clonotype. The chain uses TRBV7-3 and TRBJ2-3; 7 positions agree with TRBD2. The CDR3 loop spans 13 amino acids. Germline V CDR1 and CDR2: SGHTA, FQGTGA. V trimming: 5 bases; J trimming: 4 bases; junction bases outside the gene matches: 3. The CDR3: CASSPGLADTQYF. The CDR3 nucleotides read TGTGCCAGCAGCCCAGGACTAGCAGATACGCAGTATTTT.

This clonotype was counted at least ten times. The V call is TRBV2, the J call TRBJ1-2; tentatively, D is TRBD1 (6 bases). The CDR3 is 13 residues long. CDR1 is SNHLY and CDR2 is FYNNEI in the germline V gene. Trimming pared 11 bases from V and 6 bases from J, leaving 19 bases between. CDR3 sequence (DNA): TGTGCCCAGCTCGCAGGAGGGGGAGATGGCTACACCTTC. Translation: CAQLAGGGDGYTF. Complete variable domain (other parts from reference TRBV2 and TRBJ1-2): EPEVTQTPSHQVTQMGQEVILRCVPISNHLYFYWYRQILGQKVEFLVSFYNNEISEKSEIFDDQFSVERPDGSNFTLKIRSTKLEDSAMYFCAQLAGGGDGYTFGSGTRLTVV.

This clonotype was seen more than once but under ten times. V is TRBV19 and J is TRBJ2-3; no definite D call. The germline CDR1 and CDR2 sequences are LNHDA and SQIVND (reference sequence). The V end was cut by 3 bases, the J end by 2 bases, with 3 bases between. This CDR3 is 12 amino acids long. As DNA, the CDR3 is TGTGCCAGTAGTATCCCCACAGATACGCAGTATTTT. It specifies CASSIPTDTQYF.

V is TRBV13 and J is TRBJ2-3; D is ambiguous. The CDR3 consists of 14 residues. Germline V lookup: CDR1 PRHDT, CDR2 FYEKMQ (reference sequence). V lost 2 bases and J lost 2, with 8 bases in between. The DNA for the CDR3 is TGTGCCAGCAGCTTAAAACAGTCCACAGATACGCAGTATTTT. Translating it yields CASSLKQSTDTQYF. The full variable domain, rest sourced from reference TRBV13 and TRBJ2-3, is AAGVIQSPRHLIKEKRETATLKCYPIPRHDTVYWYQQGPGQDPQFLISFYEKMQSDKGSIPDRFSAQQFSDYHSELNMSSLELGDSALYFCASSLKQSTDTQYFGPGTRLTVL.

In its sample, this clonotype was seen many times. V and J are TRBV5-8 and TRBJ1-6, with D possibly TRBD1 on 6 matching bases. The V end lost 3 bases, the J end lost 0 bases, and 13 bases lay between the germline ends. The germline CDR1 and CDR2 sequences are SGHTS and YDEGEE. The CDR3 has 17 residues. CDR3 sequence (DNA): TGTGCCAGCAGCTCAAGGACAGACAGCTCCTATAATTCACCCCTCCACTTT. Translating it yields CASSSRTDSSYNSPLHF.

This clonotype was seen many times. This rearrangement joins TRBV15 to TRBJ2-3; D is perhaps TRBD1 (6 bases). CDR1 and CDR2 from the germline V gene are LNHNV and YYDKDF (reference sequence). The CDR3 consists of 22 residues. V was clipped by 3 bases and J by 3 bases, with 34 bases between them. The CDR3 sequence: CATSRRHPVSYREMGETDTQYF. The DNA of the CDR3 is TGTGCCACCAGCAGGAGACACCCCGTAAGCTACAGGGAGATGGGGGAGACAGATACGCAGTATTTT.

The rearrangement uses TRBV19 and TRBJ1-1; D may be TRBD1 (5 bases). This CDR3 is 14 amino acids long. Deletions cut 5 bases from V and 2 bases from J, with 12 bases between. Germline CDR1 is LNHDA and CDR2 is SQIVND (reference sequence). CDR3 region: CASSFGQINTEAFF. The CDR3 DNA reads as TGTGCCAGTAGTTTTGGACAAATAAACACTGAAGCTTTCTTT. Combining the CDR3 with reference TRBV19 and TRBJ1-1 gives the whole variable domain DGGITQSPKYLFRKEGQNVTLSCEQNLNHDAMYWYRQDPGQGLRLIYYSQIVNDFQKGDIAEGYSVSREKKESFPLTVTSAQKNPTAFYLCASSFGQINTEAFFGQGTRLTVV.

This chain uses TRBV5-6 with TRBJ1-2; D is unclear. V dropped 0 bases and J dropped 8 bases, with 14 bases sitting between them. Germline V gene lookup returns CDR1 SGHDT and CDR2 YYEEEE. The CDR3 is made up of 14 amino acids. CDR3 protein: CASSLDLAVEGYTF. The CDR3 DNA reads as TGTGCCAGCAGCTTGGACTTGGCGGTAGAAGGCTACACCTTC.

The chain has TRBV30 and TRBJ2-1; 8 nucleotides align to TRBD2. The CDR3 contains 16 residues. Per the germline V gene, CDR1 is GTSNPN and CDR2 is SVGIG (reference sequence). The V gene end was trimmed by 0 bases and the J gene end by 4 bases; junction bases not matched to a gene: 8. CDR3 nucleotide sequence: TGTGCCTGGAGTGTACTGGGTAGCGGGACGTACAATGAGCAGTTCTTC. It specifies CAWSVLGSGTYNEQFF.

By share, this clonotype ranks as medium-sized. This chain uses TRBV5-5 with TRBJ1-1; D gene uncertain. This CDR3 has 15 amino acids. V was cut by 0 bases and J by 5 bases, with 14 bases left in between. Looked up from germline, CDR1 is SGHKS and CDR2 is YYEKEE (reference sequence). The CDR3 DNA reads TGTGCCAGCAGCTTGGCCACGCCGTTATCGACTGAAGCTTTCTTT. Translation: CASSLATPLSTEAFF.

This clonotype was observed at least ten times. The V gene is TRBV19, the J gene TRBJ2-1; D is unresolved. Germline values: CDR1 LNHDA, CDR2 SQIVND (reference sequence). V was clipped by 1 base and J by 9 bases, with 10 bases between them. CDR3 size: 13 residues. The CDR3 reads CASSIVSLGEQFF. CDR3 coding DNA: TGTGCCAGTAGTATAGTGTCCCTCGGTGAGCAGTTCTTC. Full variable domain (rest looked up from reference TRBV19 and TRBJ2-1): DGGITQSPKYLFRKEGQNVTLSCEQNLNHDAMYWYRQDPGQGLRLIYYSQIVNDFQKGDIAEGYSVSREKKESFPLTVTSAQKNPTAFYLCASSIVSLGEQFFGPGTRLTVL.

Concerning this clonotype itself: Possible read error: a much larger clone is one base away. A read error is likely, as this CDR3 ends without the conserved phenylalanine or tryptophan. The chain joins TRBV10-3 to TRBJ2-3, with 9 bases aligning to TRBD2. The length of the CDR3 is 17 residues. Losses at the gene ends were 5 bases for V and 0 bases for J; bases not matched to a gene: 9. The V gene's germline CDR1 is ENHRY and CDR2 SYGVKD. This chain's CDR3 is CAISPVGTSSSTDTQYL. CDR3 coding DNA: TGTGCCATCAGTCCCGTAGGGACTAGCTCAAGCACAGATACGCAGTATCTT.

This clonotype has a count of ten or more. The V call is TRBV27, the J call TRBJ2-3, with D perhaps TRBD1 (6 bases). CDR3 length: 15 residues. Germline V gene lookup returns CDR1 MNHEY and CDR2 SMNVEV (reference sequence). With 6 bases removed from V and 4 bases from J, the gap between germline ends came to 17 bases. The DNA for the CDR3 is TGTGCCAGCAGGTTAGGGGGTCCATCATCAGATACGCAGTATTTT. This encodes CASRLGGPSSDTQYF.